Below are 15 T cell receptor beta chains sequenced from a single sample in a study of blood T cell repertoires in COVID-19. Here immunoSEQ multiplex PCR was the method, and the copy in TCRdb shows in-frame clones only, minus some. The sample holds more than 90,000 clones; approximately 85% are singletons and the top ten take approximately 1.5%. The source material was peripheral blood. The receptors come from a man aged 40-49 years with acute or convalescent COVID-19.

The chain joins TRBV28 to TRBJ2-7; TRBD1 is a possible D gene (6 bases). V was shortened by 6 bases and J by 0 bases, with 12 bases between the two germline ends. The germline V gene has CDR1 MDHEN and CDR2 SYDVKM. The CDR3 spans 14 residues. The CDR3 nucleotides read TGTGCCAGCAGCCGAGGGGGTCGCTCCTACGAGCAGTACTTC. It codes for CASSRGGRSYEQYF.

V and J are TRBV11-3 and TRBJ1-1; D gene unclear. Trimming pared 2 bases from V and 1 base from J, leaving 5 bases between. CDR1 SGHNT and CDR2 YENEEA come from the germline V gene. The CDR3 spans 13 residues. The CDR3 sequence: CASSLQKNTEAFF. In nucleotides, the CDR3 is TGTGCCAGCAGCTTACAGAAGAACACTGAAGCTTTCTTT.

The chain recombines TRBV3-1 (or the pseudogene TRBV3-2) with TRBJ2-7; TRBD1 might be the D (5 bases). In germline, CDR1 is LGHDT, CDR2 YNNKEL (reference sequence). The CDR3 is made up of 14 amino acids. V was shortened by 0 bases and J by 3 bases, with 9 bases between the two germline ends. The CDR3 is CASSQDPRDYEQYF. The CDR3 DNA sequence: TGTGCCAGCAGCCAAGATCCCAGGGACTACGAGCAGTACTTC.

The rearrangement links TRBV3-1 (or the pseudogene TRBV3-2) to TRBJ1-4; 7 bases align to TRBD1. Germline loops: CDR1 LGHDT, CDR2 YNNKEL (reference sequence). This CDR3 comprises 18 residues. The V segment lost 0 bases and the J segment 4 bases; nucleotides outside the gene matches: 11. The CDR3 DNA reads TGTGCCAGCAGCCAAGAGCGGTCGACGGGACAGTATAATGAAAAACTGTTTTTT. This gives the protein CASSQERSTGQYNEKLFF.

The chain recombines TRBV6-5 with TRBJ2-1; D may be TRBD1 (6 bases). V was clipped by 7 bases and J by 10 bases, with 20 bases between them. CDR1 and CDR2 from the germline V gene are MNHEY and SVGAGI. The CDR3 is made up of 14 amino acids. CDR3: CASINSLGAREQFF. DNA for the CDR3: TGTGCCAGCATCAACTCATTGGGGGCGAGGGAGCAGTTCTTC.

The chain carries TRBV5-1 and TRBJ2-2; TRBD1 matches 9 bases. The CDR3 has 17 amino acids. Looked up from germline, CDR1 is SGHRS and CDR2 is YFSETQ. V shed 0 bases, J shed 5 bases, and the junction held 8 bases outside the gene matches. CDR3 nucleotides: TGCGCCAGCAGCTTGGCCGGGGGACAGGGAACGACCGGGGAGCTGTTTTTT. It codes for CASSLAGGQGTTGELFF.

The sample holds a few counts of this clone. The V and J genes are TRBV6-6 and TRBJ2-3; 7 positions agree with TRBD1. V shed 4 bases, J shed 6 bases, and the junction held 4 bases outside the gene matches. The germline V gene has CDR1 MNHNY and CDR2 SVGAGI (reference sequence). The CDR3 contains 13 residues. The CDR3 protein is CASSSTGADTQYF. CDR3 nucleotides: TGTGCCAGCAGTTCCACAGGGGCCGATACGCAGTATTTT.

This clone showed up just once. This chain uses TRBV6-5 with TRBJ2-1, with unresolved D. The CDR3 is 14 amino acids. V shed 5 bases and J shed 0 bases, with 8 bases lying between them. From germline, CDR1 is MNHEY and CDR2 SVGAGI. The CDR3 is CASSRPPSYNEQFF. DNA of the CDR3: TGTGCCAGCAGTCGTCCTCCCTCCTACAATGAGCAGTTCTTC.

Worth noting for this clone: One end of the junction varies from germline; a read error may be responsible. The rearrangement joins TRBV7-7 to TRBJ2-2; 9 nucleotides match TRBD1. Germline CDR1 and CDR2: SSHAT and FNYEAQ (reference sequence). The CDR3 covers 15 residues. CDR3 sequence reads: CASSLMGQGSGELFF. The CDR3 coding sequence is TGTGCTAGCAGCTTAATGGGACAGGGCAGCGGGGAGCTGTTTTTT.

The chain has TRBV15 and TRBJ2-3, with a weak D call TRBD2 (5 bases). The CDR3 consists of 14 residues. V lost 3 bases, J lost 0 bases, and 7 bases lay in between. In germline, CDR1 is LNHNV, CDR2 YYDKDF (reference sequence). CDR3 amino acids: CATSRTGSTDTQYF. CDR3 coding DNA: TGTGCCACCAGCAGGACGGGGAGCACAGATACGCAGTATTTT.

The chain uses TRBV12-3 or TRBV12-4 and TRBJ1-2; a possible D gene is TRBD1 (5 bases). V was shortened by 4 bases and J by 6 bases, with 12 bases between the two germline ends. There are 13 residues in the CDR3. The chain's CDR3 is CASSSQGRNGYTF. DNA of the CDR3: TGTGCCAGCAGTTCCCAGGGAAGGAATGGCTACACCTTC.

The chain is built from TRBV3-1 (or the pseudogene TRBV3-2) and TRBJ2-1, with TRBD2 matching over 10 bases. The CDR3 totals 15 residues. V shed 4 bases, J shed 4 bases, and the junction held 4 bases outside the gene matches. Germline CDR1 and CDR2: LGHDT and YNNKEL (reference sequence). CDR3 DNA sequence: TGTGCCAGCAGCCTTGGACTAGCGGTGTACAATGAGCAGTTCTTC. It specifies CASSLGLAVYNEQFF.

This chain joins TRBV13 and TRBJ2-5; maybe TRBD2 (6 bases). The CDR3 totals 13 residues. Germline V gene lookup returns CDR1 PRHDT and CDR2 FYEKMQ (reference sequence). Deletions cut 8 bases from V and 3 bases from J, with 13 bases between. Here the CDR3 DNA reads TGTGCCAGCTCTGCGGGGTGGGAAGAGACCCAGTACTTC. It codes for CASSAGWEETQYF. Complete variable domain (other parts from reference TRBV13 and TRBJ2-5): AAGVIQSPRHLIKEKRETATLKCYPIPRHDTVYWYQQGPGQDPQFLISFYEKMQSDKGSIPDRFSAQQFSDYHSELNMSSLELGDSALYFCASSAGWEETQYFGPGTRLLVL.

This chain links TRBV12-3 or TRBV12-4 with TRBJ2-1; possible D gene TRBD1, 6 bases. The V end lost 5 bases, the J end lost 9 bases, and 11 bases lay between the germline ends. This CDR3 region has 12 residues. CDR3 sequence (DNA): TGTGCCAGCAGTGTGGGGACACCTGAGCAGTTCTTC. Translated: CASSVGTPEQFF.

This clone was counted a few times. The rearrangement uses TRBV28 and TRBJ2-1, with D possibly being TRBD1 (5 bases). CDR1 and CDR2 from the germline V gene are MDHEN and SYDVKM. V lost 5 bases to trimming and J lost 5 bases, with 10 bases between them. The CDR3 is made up of 13 amino acids. The CDR3 loop reads CASSPDTNNEQFF. Written as DNA, the CDR3 is TGTGCCAGCAGTCCGGACACAAACAATGAGCAGTTCTTC.